The clone carrying this TCR beta chain was seen a few times. The antigen is not known. The patients, who ranged from 18 to 65 in age, presented with newly diagnosed hyperthyroidism lasting under 2 months. Patients were excluded for uncontrolled infection, other autoimmune disease, pregnancy or lactation. The V end was cut by 6 bases, the J end by 10 bases, with 16 bases between. CDR3 size: 13 residues. Per germline, CDR1 DFQATT and CDR2 SNEGSKA (reference sequence). The data derive from a study of T cells in Graves' hyperthyroidism and ophthalmopathy. General study points: In the blood, most expanded thyroid clonotypes above 0.001 appeared as well.

From RNA transcripts, TCR beta CDR3 regions were amplified. During a first-round RT-PCR of the TCR CDR3, the HTBI primer set was used. TCRdb redid the calling of the multiplex PCR reads with MiXCR, one entry per CDR3 protein. The data show 650,000 to 700,000 distinct CDR3 sequences, 15% to 20% seen once. The TCR comes from a man aged 45 to 65 with Graves' hyperthyroidism. Sequencing was performed on blood. This chain links TRBV20-1 with TRBJ1-6; D remains ambiguous. CDR3 coding DNA: TGCAGTGCCGCAAAAACTTCCCCCTCACCCCTCCACTTT. This codes for CSAAKTSPSPLHF.